These 15 T cell receptor beta chains originate from one sample sequenced in a study of T cells after yellow fever vaccination. Via MiXCR, TCRdb re-called the 5' RACE reads, giving one row per CDR3 protein. The sample has about 180,000 distinct CDR3 sequences, 6.2% seen once. Specimen: CD4+ T cells sorted from PBMCs, collected on the day of the first yellow fever vaccination. The receptors were sampled from a man aged 18-30 years who received the YFV17D yellow fever vaccine.

This clonotype was observed a few times. This chain connects TRBV7-9 to TRBJ2-5, with D unclear. The CDR3 has 15 residues. Germline V gene sequence: CDR1 SEHNR, CDR2 FQNEAQ (reference sequence). V gave up 3 bases and J gave up 5 bases, with 16 bases separating them. The CDR3 sequence is CASSFSATEGETQYF. DNA of the CDR3: TGTGCCAGCAGCTTTTCCGCAACAGAAGGGGAGACCCAGTACTTC.

This clonotype was found many times. CDR3 residues: CSAGRQLTDTQYF. CDR3 nucleotides: TGCAGTGCTGGCCGCCAGCTCACAGATACGCAGTATTTT. This chain uses TRBV20-1 with TRBJ2-3; D is ambiguous. The CDR3 has 13 residues. Trimming removed 5 bases from V and 2 bases from J, with 11 bases in between. In germline, CDR1 is DFQATT, CDR2 SNEGSKA (reference sequence).

This clonotype was picked up a small number of times. J is TRBJ2-5 and V is TRBV7-9, with a weak D call TRBD2 (5 bases). Germline CDR1 reads SEHNR; CDR2 reads FQNEAQ (reference sequence). There are 14 residues in the CDR3. The germline V and J ends were trimmed by 2 bases and 6 bases, with 13 bases remaining between them. This CDR3 reads CASSLPSRSKTQYF. The CDR3 nucleotides read TGTGCCAGCAGCTTACCTAGCCGGTCGAAGACCCAGTACTTC.

The chain employs TRBV5-5 and TRBJ1-6, with no clear D. The germline gives CDR1 SGHKS, CDR2 YYEKEE (reference sequence). Deletions cut 3 bases from V and 4 bases from J, with 11 bases between. CDR3 size: 15 residues. The CDR3 sequence is CASSSSDRYNSPLHF. In DNA form, the CDR3 reads TGTGCCAGCAGCTCCTCGGACCGTTATAATTCACCCCTCCACTTT.

This clonotype came up many times. V usage is TRBV7-2 and J usage is TRBJ2-1, with D perhaps given as TRBD1 or TRBD2 (5 bases each). The V and J ends lost 0 bases and 8 bases respectively, with 17 bases between them. Germline V gene lookup returns CDR1 SGHTA and CDR2 FQGNSA. This CDR3 has 16 residues. The CDR3 loop reads CASSLAGRLTRDEQFF. The CDR3 bases are TGTGCCAGCAGCTTAGCGGGGCGGCTTACGCGGGATGAGCAGTTCTTC.

On this clonotype itself: This may be a read error: a much more frequent sequence differs by one nucleotide. The rearrangement joins TRBV4-3 to TRBJ2-3; a possible D gene is TRBD2 (5 bases). Germline V gene lookup returns CDR1 LGHNA and CDR2 YSLEER. V shed 4 bases and J shed 5 bases, with 13 bases lying between them. The CDR3 is made up of 14 amino acids. The CDR3 region has the DNA TGCGCCAGCAGCCGGGGAGTATCTAAAGATACGCAGTATTTT. Translating gives CASSRGVSKDTQYF.

The V call is TRBV12-3 or TRBV12-4, the J call TRBJ2-7; a weak D match, TRBD1 (6 bases). The V gene lost 5 bases and the J gene lost 2 bases, with 13 bases spanning the gap. The CDR3 loop spans 14 amino acids. The CDR3 bases are TGTGCCAGCAGTGCGACAGGAATTACCTACGAGCAGTACTTC. It translates to CASSATGITYEQYF.

The chain joins TRBV20-1 to TRBJ1-2, with D possibly matching TRBD1 (6 bases). This CDR3 has 15 amino acids. V was trimmed by 2 bases and J by 0 bases, leaving 13 bases between them. CDR1 DFQATT and CDR2 SNEGSKA come from the germline V gene (reference sequence). In nucleotides, the CDR3 is TGCAGTGCTAGATTGGCAGGGGCATCTAACTATGGCTACACCTTC. Translation gives CSARLAGASNYGYTF.

The chain combines TRBV12-3 or TRBV12-4 with TRBJ2-3; 9 positions match TRBD2. V lost 1 base and J lost 0; bases outside the gene matches: 5. This CDR3 contains 17 residues. DNA of the CDR3: TGTGCCAGCAGTTTAGGGCTAGCGGGGTGGAGCACAGATACGCAGTATTTT. This translates into CASSLGLAGWSTDTQYF.

A few counts support this clonotype. V gene TRBV2 combines with J gene TRBJ2-3; no definite D call. With 5 bases removed from V and 7 bases from J, the gap between germline ends came to 13 bases. The CDR3 has 13 amino acids. Germline lookup yields CDR1 SNHLY and CDR2 FYNNEI. Written as DNA, the CDR3 is TGTGCCAGCAGTCCCTCGGGCCTTTATACGCAGTATTTT. It specifies CASSPSGLYTQYF.

This clonotype was seen repeatedly, ten times or more. The DNA is omitted, as the CDR3 cannot be located on it reliably, and the CDR3 follows TCRdb's listing. CDR3 protein: CASSFLESTDTQYF. V and J are TRBV5-6 and TRBJ2-3. Ends included, the CDR3 has 14 residues. Germline CDR1 and CDR2: SGHDT and YYEEEE.

There are a few counts of this clonotype. The chain employs TRBV6-2 or TRBV6-3 and TRBJ1-5; D not resolved. The CDR3 sequence is 17 residues long. The V end was cut by 6 bases, the J end by 6 bases, with 24 bases between. From germline, CDR1 is MNHEY and CDR2 SVGEGT. CDR3 nucleotide sequence: TGTGCCAGCAGCAACGGCGTCAGGTCTCTCCTGGGTCAGCCCCAGCATTTT. It yields the protein CASSNGVRSLLGQPQHF.

The sample holds a few counts of this clonotype. The chain employs TRBV5-1 and TRBJ1-2; 9 nucleotides match TRBD1. V lost 4 bases, J lost 8 bases, and 15 bases stayed unmatched. The germline V gene encodes CDR1 SGHRS and CDR2 YFSETQ. This CDR3 comprises 16 residues. Here the CDR3 reads CASSPRRIQGAVGYTF. DNA for the CDR3: TGCGCCAGCAGCCCAAGGCGTATACAGGGGGCAGTAGGCTACACCTTC.

CDR3 residues: CASSYGENTEAFF. The CDR3 DNA reads TGTGCCAGCAGCTACGGTGAGAACACTGAAGCTTTCTTT. V gene TRBV9 combines with J gene TRBJ1-1; D gene ambiguous. This CDR3 has 13 residues. Germline V gives CDR1 SGDLS, CDR2 YYNGEE. Trimming left V 4 bases short and J 1 base short, with 8 bases between.

This clonotype was observed many times. The chain uses TRBV5-1 and TRBJ2-3; D is perhaps TRBD1 or TRBD2 (5 bases each). From germline, CDR1 is SGHRS and CDR2 YFSETQ. V lost 7 bases to trimming and J lost 1 base, with 16 bases between them. The CDR3 extends over 15 amino acids. The CDR3 sequence: CASSQTGGGTDTQYF. The CDR3 nucleotides are TGCGCCAGCTCCCAGACTGGGGGAGGCACAGATACGCAGTATTTT.